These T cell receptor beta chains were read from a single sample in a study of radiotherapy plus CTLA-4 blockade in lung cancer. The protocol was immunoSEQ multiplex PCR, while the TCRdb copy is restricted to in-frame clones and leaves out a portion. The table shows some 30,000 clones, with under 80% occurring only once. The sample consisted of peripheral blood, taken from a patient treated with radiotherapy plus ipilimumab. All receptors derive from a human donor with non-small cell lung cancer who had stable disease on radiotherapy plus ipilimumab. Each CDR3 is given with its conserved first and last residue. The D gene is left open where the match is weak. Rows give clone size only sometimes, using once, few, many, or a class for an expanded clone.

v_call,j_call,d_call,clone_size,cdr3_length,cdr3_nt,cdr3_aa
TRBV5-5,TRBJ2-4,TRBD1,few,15,TGTGCCAGCAGCTTGGTTCCAGGGGGCAAAAACATTCAGTACTTC,CASSLVPGGKNIQYF
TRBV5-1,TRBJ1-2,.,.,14,TGCGCCAGCACCCCGGAGGTGTATTCTCTTCGCTACACCTTC,CASTPEVYSLRYTF
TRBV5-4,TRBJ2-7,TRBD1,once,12,TGTGCCAGCAGCAGGGGGCCCTACGAGCAGTACTTC,CASSRGPYEQYF
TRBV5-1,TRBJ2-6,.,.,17,TGCGCCAGCAGTCCCACAACAGGGTCCTCTGGGGCCAACGTCCTGACTTTC,CASSPTTGSSGANVLTF
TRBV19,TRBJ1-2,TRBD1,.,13,TGTGCCAGCCGCCGGACAGGGTTGGATGGCTACACCTTC,CASRRTGLDGYTF
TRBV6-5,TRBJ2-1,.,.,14,TGTGCCAGCAGTTCGGGACCTACCTACAATGAGCAGTTCTTC,CASSSGPTYNEQFF
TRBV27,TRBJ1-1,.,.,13,TGTGCCAGCGCTATAGGCGGTAACACTGAAGCTTTCTTT,CASAIGGNTEAFF
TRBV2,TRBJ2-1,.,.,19,TGTGCCAGCAGCCCCCCCGGACTCGATCAACCTAGCTCCTACAATGAGCAGTTCTTC,CASSPPGLDQPSSYNEQFF
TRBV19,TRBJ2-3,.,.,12,TGTGCCAGTAGTATGAGGCGGGATACGCAGTATTTT,CASSMRRDTQYF
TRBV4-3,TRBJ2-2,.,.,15,TGCGCCAGCACCCTTTGGCGGGGTAACGTCGGGGAGCTGTTTTTT,CASTLWRGNVGELFF
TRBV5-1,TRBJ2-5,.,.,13,TGCGCCAGCAGCTTGGAGGGCCGAGAGACCCAGTACTTC,CASSLEGRETQYF
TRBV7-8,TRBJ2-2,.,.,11,TGTGCCAGCACCTTTCCCGGGGAGCTGTTTTTT,CASTFPGELFF
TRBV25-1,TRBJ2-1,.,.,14,TGTGCCAGCAGGACCGGGGCGACCTACAATGAGCAGTTCTTC,CASRTGATYNEQFF
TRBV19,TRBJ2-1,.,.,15,TGTGCCAGTAGTATAGGAAGCAGGGTCTACAATGAGCAGTTCTTC,CASSIGSRVYNEQFF
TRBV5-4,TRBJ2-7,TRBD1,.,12,TGTGCCAGCAGCCCGGGACAGGACGAGCAGTACTTC,CASSPGQDEQYF
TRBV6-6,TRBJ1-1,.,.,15,TGTGCCAGCAGTTACGCGACAGGTAAAAACACTGAAGCTTTCTTT,CASSYATGKNTEAFF
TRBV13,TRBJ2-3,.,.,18,TGTGCCAGCAGCCCCCCCGTTTCACTAATCGGGGGACCAGATACGCAGTATTTT,CASSPPVSLIGGPDTQYF
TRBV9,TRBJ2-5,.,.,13,TGTGCCAGCAGCGATTACCCTCAAGAGACCCAGTACTTC,CASSDYPQETQYF
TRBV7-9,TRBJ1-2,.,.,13,TGTGCCAGCTCTCCTAGGGGGAGAGATGGCTACACCTTC,CASSPRGRDGYTF
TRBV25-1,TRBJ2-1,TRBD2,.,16,TGTGCCAGCAGTGAATGGGGAGCGGGGGGAAACAATGAGCAGTTCTTC,CASSEWGAGGNNEQFF
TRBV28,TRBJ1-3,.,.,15,TGTGCCAGCAGTTTGCGAGGACTGGGAGGGAACACCATATATTTT,CASSLRGLGGNTIYF
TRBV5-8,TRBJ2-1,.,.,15,TGTGCCAGCAGGGTTAGCAGGAGCTCCTACAATGAGCAGTTCTTC,CASRVSRSSYNEQFF
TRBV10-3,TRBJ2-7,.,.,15,TGTGCCATCAGTGATTTTCGGGGTTCACCTTACGAGCAGTACTTC,CAISDFRGSPYEQYF
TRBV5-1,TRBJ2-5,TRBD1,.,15,TGCGCCAGCAGCTTGGAGGACAGGGGGGTAGAGACCCAGTACTTC,CASSLEDRGVETQYF
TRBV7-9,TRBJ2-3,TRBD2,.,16,TGTGCCAGCAGCTTATGGGCGGGGGGGCCGGTAGATACGCAGTATTTT,CASSLWAGGPVDTQYF
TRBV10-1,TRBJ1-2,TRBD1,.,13,TGCGCCAGCAGGCTAGACAGGGACTATGGCTACACCTTC,CASRLDRDYGYTF
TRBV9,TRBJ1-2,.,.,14,TGTGCCAGCAGCGTAGTGGCAGGTCCGGATGGCTACACCTTC,CASSVVAGPDGYTF
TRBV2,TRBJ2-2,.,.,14,TGTGCCAGCTGCGGGGAAGCTATCACCGGGGAGCTGTTTTTT,CASCGEAITGELFF
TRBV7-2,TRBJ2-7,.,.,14,TGTGCCAGCAGCTTAGGGACAGCCTCCTACGAGCAGTACTTC,CASSLGTASYEQYF
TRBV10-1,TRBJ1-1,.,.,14,TGCGCCAGCAGTGGGACAGCTCAGAACTCTGAAGCTTTCTTT,CASSGTAQNSEAFF
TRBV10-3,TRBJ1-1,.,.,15,TGTGCCATCAGTGAGTCAACCCCCTACCTCACTGAAGCTTTCTTT,CAISESTPYLTEAFF
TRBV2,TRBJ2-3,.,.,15,TGTGCCAGCAAAGGGGCCCCAACTAGCACAGATACGCAGTATTTT,CASKGAPTSTDTQYF
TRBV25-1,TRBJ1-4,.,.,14,TGTGCCAGCAGTGGGACACCCGCTAATGAAAAACTGTTTTTT,CASSGTPANEKLFF
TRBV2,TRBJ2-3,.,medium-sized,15,TGTGCCAGCAGTAGTGACAGAACTAGCACAGATACGCAGTATTTT,CASSSDRTSTDTQYF
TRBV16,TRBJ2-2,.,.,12,TGTGCCAGCAGCCAAGGTGTCGGGGAGCTGTTTTTT,CASSQGVGELFF
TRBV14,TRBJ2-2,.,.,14,TGTGCCAGCAGTCCTCGAGGAGGAACCGGGGAGCTGTTTTTT,CASSPRGGTGELFF
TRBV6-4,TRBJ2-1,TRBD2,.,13,TGTGCCAGTAGCGGGGGTAACTACAATGAGCAGTTCTTC,CASSGGNYNEQFF
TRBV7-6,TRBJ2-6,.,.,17,TGTGCCAGCAGCTTAACCAGGGGACGCTCTGGGGCCAACGTCCTGACTTTC,CASSLTRGRSGANVLTF
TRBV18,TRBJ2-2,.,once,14,TGTGCCAGCCCAGACCAGGGACGCACCGGGGAGCTGTTTTTT,CASPDQGRTGELFF
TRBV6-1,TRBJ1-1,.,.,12,TGTGCCAGCAGTACGGTAGGCACTGAAGCTTTCTTT,CASSTVGTEAFF